This entry describes one TCR beta chain. Per the authors' pipeline: Nucleated cell number was recorded as an estimate derived from reference gene primer amplification. Sequenced by immunoSEQ multiplex PCR; TCRdb stores in-frame clones only, minus some. V and J calls and clone size follow that table, whereas D and trimming were derived from the DNA. Altogether 250,000 to 300,000 clones are present, about 90% being singletons, with the ten largest covering approximately 10%. This sample is part of a study of blood T cell repertoires in COVID-19. Study-wide background: Nucleic acid was either cDNA or gDNA, and it came from T cells, B-cell-depleted T cells, or PBMCs.

CDR1 and CDR2 (germline): MDHEN, SYDVKM. Unmatched junction bases numbered 4, after V lost 3 bases and J lost 5 bases. The CDR3 has 14 residues. The origin of this receptor is a woman younger than 45 with COVID-19, enrolled during active disease. Sequenced: peripheral blood. The rearrangement joins TRBV28 to TRBJ1-2; TRBD1 matches at 9 bases. CDR3 loop: CASSFAGQGYGYTF. CDR3 bases: TGTGCCAGCAGTTTCGCGGGACAGGGTTATGGCTACACCTTC.